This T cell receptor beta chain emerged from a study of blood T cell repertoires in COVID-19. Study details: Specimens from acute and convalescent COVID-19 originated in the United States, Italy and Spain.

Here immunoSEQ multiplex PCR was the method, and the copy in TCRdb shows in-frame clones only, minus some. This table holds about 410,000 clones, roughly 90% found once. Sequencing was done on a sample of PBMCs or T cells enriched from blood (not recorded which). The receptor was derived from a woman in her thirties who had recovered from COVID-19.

The CDR3: CASSRAAGAGEQYF. In DNA, the CDR3 is TGTGCCAGCAGTAGGGCAGCGGGAGCAGGGGAGCAGTACTTC. The V call is TRBV6-5, the J call TRBJ2-7; TRBD2 matches at 8 bases. The length of the CDR3 is 14 residues. With V trimmed by 5 bases and J by 7 bases, 10 bases remained unmatched. Germline V gene data show CDR1 as MNHEY and CDR2 as SVGAGI.